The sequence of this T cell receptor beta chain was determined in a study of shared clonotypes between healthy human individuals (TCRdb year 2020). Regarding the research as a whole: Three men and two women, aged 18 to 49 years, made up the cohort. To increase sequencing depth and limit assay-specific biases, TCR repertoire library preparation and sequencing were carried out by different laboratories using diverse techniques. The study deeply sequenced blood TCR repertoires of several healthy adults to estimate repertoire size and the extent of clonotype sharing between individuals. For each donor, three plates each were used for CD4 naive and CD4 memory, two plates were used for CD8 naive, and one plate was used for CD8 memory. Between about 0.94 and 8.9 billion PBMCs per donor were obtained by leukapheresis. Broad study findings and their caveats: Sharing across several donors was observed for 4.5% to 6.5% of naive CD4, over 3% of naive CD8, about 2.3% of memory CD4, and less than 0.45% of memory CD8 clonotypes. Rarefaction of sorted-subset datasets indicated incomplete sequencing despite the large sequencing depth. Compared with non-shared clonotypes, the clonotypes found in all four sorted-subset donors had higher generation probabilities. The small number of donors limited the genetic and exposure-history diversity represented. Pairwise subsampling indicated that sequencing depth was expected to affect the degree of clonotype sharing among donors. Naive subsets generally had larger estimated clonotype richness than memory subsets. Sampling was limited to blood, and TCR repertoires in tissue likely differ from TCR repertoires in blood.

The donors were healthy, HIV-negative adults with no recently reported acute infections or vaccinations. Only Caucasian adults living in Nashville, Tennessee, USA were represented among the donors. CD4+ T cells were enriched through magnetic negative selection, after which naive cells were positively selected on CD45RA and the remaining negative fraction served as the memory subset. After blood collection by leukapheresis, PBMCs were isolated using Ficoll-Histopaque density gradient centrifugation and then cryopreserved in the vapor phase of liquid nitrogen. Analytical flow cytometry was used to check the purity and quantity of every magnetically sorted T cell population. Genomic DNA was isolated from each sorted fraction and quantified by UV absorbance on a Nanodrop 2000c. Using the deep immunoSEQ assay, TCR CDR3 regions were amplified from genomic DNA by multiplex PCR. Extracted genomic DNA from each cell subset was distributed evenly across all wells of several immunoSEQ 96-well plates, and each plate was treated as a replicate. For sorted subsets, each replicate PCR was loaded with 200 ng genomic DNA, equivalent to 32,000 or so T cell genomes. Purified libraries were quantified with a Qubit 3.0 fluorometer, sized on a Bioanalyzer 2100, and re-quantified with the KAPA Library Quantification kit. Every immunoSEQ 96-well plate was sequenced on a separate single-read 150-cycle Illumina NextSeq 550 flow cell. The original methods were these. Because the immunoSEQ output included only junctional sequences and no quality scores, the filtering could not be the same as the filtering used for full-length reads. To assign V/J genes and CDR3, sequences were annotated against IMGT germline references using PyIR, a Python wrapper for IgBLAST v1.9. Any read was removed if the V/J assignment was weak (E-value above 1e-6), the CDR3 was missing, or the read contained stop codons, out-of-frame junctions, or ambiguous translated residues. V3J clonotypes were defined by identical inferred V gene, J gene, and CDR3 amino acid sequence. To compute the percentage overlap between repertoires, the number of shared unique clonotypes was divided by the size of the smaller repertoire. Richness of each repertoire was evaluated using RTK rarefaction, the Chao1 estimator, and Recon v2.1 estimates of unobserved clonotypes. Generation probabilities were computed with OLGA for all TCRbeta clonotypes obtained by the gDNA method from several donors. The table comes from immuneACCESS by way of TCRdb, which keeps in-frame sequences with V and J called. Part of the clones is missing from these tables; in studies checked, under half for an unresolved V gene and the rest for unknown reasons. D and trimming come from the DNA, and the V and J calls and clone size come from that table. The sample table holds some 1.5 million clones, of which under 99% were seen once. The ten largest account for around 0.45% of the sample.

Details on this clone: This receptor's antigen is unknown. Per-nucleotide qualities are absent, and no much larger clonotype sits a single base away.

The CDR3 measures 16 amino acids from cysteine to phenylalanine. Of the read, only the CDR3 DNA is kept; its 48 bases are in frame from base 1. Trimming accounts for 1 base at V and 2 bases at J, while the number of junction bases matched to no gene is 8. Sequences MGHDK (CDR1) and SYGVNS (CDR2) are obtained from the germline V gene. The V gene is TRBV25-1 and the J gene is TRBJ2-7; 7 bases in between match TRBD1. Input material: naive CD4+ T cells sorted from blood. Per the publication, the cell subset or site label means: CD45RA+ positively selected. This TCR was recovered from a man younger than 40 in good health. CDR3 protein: CASSELGTANPYEQYF. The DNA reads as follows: TGTGCCAGCAGTGAATTGGGGACAGCCAACCCCTACGAGCAGTACTTC.